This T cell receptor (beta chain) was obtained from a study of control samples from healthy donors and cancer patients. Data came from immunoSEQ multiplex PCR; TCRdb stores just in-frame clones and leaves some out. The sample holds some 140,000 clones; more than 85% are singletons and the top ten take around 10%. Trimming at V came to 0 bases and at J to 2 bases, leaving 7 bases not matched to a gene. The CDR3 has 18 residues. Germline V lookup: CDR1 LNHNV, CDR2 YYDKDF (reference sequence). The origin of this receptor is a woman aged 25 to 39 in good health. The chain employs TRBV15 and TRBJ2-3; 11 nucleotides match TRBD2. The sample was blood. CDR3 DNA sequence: TGTGCCACCAGCAGAGAGGTACTAGCGGGAGTAGACACAGATACGCAGTATTTT. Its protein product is CATSREVLAGVDTDTQYF.